The subject of this entry is one T cell receptor (beta chain). The CDR3 is made up of 15 amino acids. CDR1 is SNHLY, CDR2 FYNNEI, per germline. Trimming pared 6 bases from V and 4 bases from J, leaving 16 bases between. The entry originates in a study of blood T cell repertoires in COVID-19. Overall study: T cells, B-cell-depleted T cells, or PBMCs provided the cDNA or gDNA that served as material.

Source study methods: Reference gene primers were amplified, and this amplification served to estimate nucleated cell counts. Here immunoSEQ multiplex PCR was the method, and the copy in TCRdb shows in-frame clones only, minus some. Clone size and the V and J calls come from that table; the DNA yielded D and trimming. Of about 41,000 clones in the sample, roughly 80% were seen once. The sequenced sample consisted of peripheral blood. The chain recombines TRBV2 with TRBJ1-5; D is possibly TRBD1 (6 bases). The receptor's source is a woman aged 55 to 70 with acute or convalescent COVID-19. The CDR3 loop is CASRPGQPLNQPQHF. In DNA, the CDR3 is TGTGCCAGCAGACCGGGACAACCCTTAAATCAGCCCCAGCATTTT.